This paragraph covers one TCR beta chain sequence. The record originates from a study of OX40 agonist ivuxolimab in advanced cancers. V lost 5 bases, J lost 0 bases, and 7 bases lay in between. Per germline, CDR1 SGHTA and CDR2 FQGTGA. The CDR3 consists of 13 residues. Method: immunoSEQ multiplex PCR; TCRdb's copy keeps in-frame clones and lacks some. This sample yields tens of thousands of clones, of which about 84% are seen a single time; 23% belongs to the top ten. The sample in question was CD4+ or CD8+ T cells sorted from blood, obtained in a trial of the OX40 agonist ivuxolimab. The sequence came from an adult with an advanced solid tumor such as melanoma, head and neck, liver or kidney cancer. The chain has TRBV7-3 and TRBJ1-1; D uncertain. In nucleotides, the CDR3 is TGTGCCAGCAGCCCTAACATGAACACTGAAGCTTTCTTT. Encoded protein: CASSPNMNTEAFF.